These 10 T cell receptor beta chains originate from one sample sequenced in a study of T cell responses to AZD1222 COVID-19 vaccine. Generated by immunoSEQ multiplex PCR, the TCRdb table keeps only in-frame clones and is missing some. The sample includes 200,000 or so clones, around 92% of them seen just once. The sequences come from peripheral blood, collected on day 0 of AZD1222 vaccination. The receptor source for this set is an adult in good health.

The count of this clone is one. This rearrangement joins TRBV6-6 to TRBJ1-1; D not resolved. The V gene lost 6 bases and the J gene lost 4 bases, with 6 bases spanning the gap. This CDR3 has 11 residues. Germline values: CDR1 MNHNY, CDR2 SVGAGI (reference sequence). CDR3: CASSKATEAFF. The CDR3 coding sequence is TGTGCCAGCAGCAAGGCCACTGAAGCTTTCTTT.

The chain employs TRBV5-1 and TRBJ1-1; no definite D call. Germline V gene lookup returns CDR1 SGHRS and CDR2 YFSETQ. The CDR3 runs to 14 residues. V was pared by 0 bases and J by 5 bases, with 11 bases between. The chain's CDR3 is CASSLEQISTEAFF. As DNA, the CDR3 is TGCGCCAGCAGCTTGGAGCAGATATCTACTGAAGCTTTCTTT. Drawing the rest from reference TRBV5-1 and TRBJ1-1, the complete variable domain is KAGVTQTPRYLIKTRGQQVTLSCSPISGHRSVSWYQQTPGQGLQFLFEYFSETQRNKGNFPGRFSGRQFSNSRSEMNVSTLELGDSALYLCASSLEQISTEAFFGQGTRLTVV.

The chain couples TRBV7-2 to TRBJ2-3, with TRBD1 identical over 10 bases. Germline loops: CDR1 SGHTA, CDR2 FQGNSA. V lost 5 bases to trimming and J lost 4 bases; unmatched junction nucleotides: 6. This CDR3 region has 15 residues. CDR3 region: CASSPGQGKADTQYF. DNA of the CDR3: TGTGCCAGCAGCCCGGGACAGGGGAAGGCAGATACGCAGTATTTT.

The gene calls are TRBV27 and TRBJ2-2; D gene uncertain. The CDR3 totals 14 residues. Germline values: CDR1 MNHEY, CDR2 SMNVEV (reference sequence). V gave up 7 bases and J gave up 2 bases, with 11 bases separating them. As DNA, the CDR3 is TGTGCCAGCAAGATGGACGAAAACACCGGGGAGCTGTTTTTT. It yields the protein CASKMDENTGELFF.

The chain combines TRBV4-1 with TRBJ2-1; 8 bases are shared with TRBD2. Germline V gives CDR1 MGHRA, CDR2 YSYEKL. Trimming at V came to 1 base and at J to 4 bases, leaving 9 bases not matched to a gene. The CDR3 is made up of 17 amino acids. Here the CDR3 reads CASSQVGLAGLYNEQFF. The CDR3 nucleotides are TGCGCCAGCAGCCAAGTTGGTCTAGCGGGCTTATACAATGAGCAGTTCTTC.

The chain is built from TRBV12-3 or TRBV12-4 and TRBJ2-6; the D gene is possibly TRBD2 (5 bases). V lost 11 bases and J lost 0, with 5 bases in between. This CDR3 has 12 residues. DNA for the CDR3: TGTGCCGGGAGCTCTGGGGCCAACGTCCTGACTTTC. It is translated as CAGSSGANVLTF.

Comment on this clone: Other DNA sequences of this sample code for an identical CDR3. The chain has TRBV6-6 and TRBJ1-1; D possibly corresponds to TRBD1 (6 bases). This CDR3 is built from 13 residues. The V end lost 2 bases, the J end lost 4 bases, and 8 bases lay between the germline ends. Germline CDR1 MNHNY, CDR2 SVGAGI (reference sequence). CDR3 in DNA: TGTGCCAGCAGTTACAGGGGGGGCACTGAAGCTTTCTTT. Protein product: CASSYRGGTEAFF.

The chain joins TRBV5-5 to TRBJ2-3; D possibly matches TRBD1 or TRBD2 (6 bases each). Germline CDR1 reads SGHKS; CDR2 reads YYEKEE (reference sequence). This CDR3 has 13 amino acids. V lost 7 bases to trimming and J lost 2 bases, with 11 bases between them. The CDR3 region has the DNA TGTGCCAGCTCTTGGGGGGCCACAGATACGCAGTATTTT. Encoded protein: CASSWGATDTQYF.

The chain uses TRBV5-1 and TRBJ2-1; 9 bases are a match to TRBD1. The CDR3 consists of 16 residues. Germline V gives CDR1 SGHRS, CDR2 YFSETQ. V lost 1 base to trimming and J lost 7 bases; unmatched junction nucleotides: 9. The chain's CDR3 is CASSLSLATGGNEQFF. As DNA, the CDR3 is TGCGCCAGCAGCTTGAGTTTGGCGACAGGGGGGAATGAGCAGTTCTTC.

The gene calls are TRBV7-9 and TRBJ1-4; a possible D gene is TRBD1 (6 bases). Trimming removed 5 bases at V and 5 bases at J, with 9 bases between. The CDR3 length is 13 residues. CDR1 is SEHNR and CDR2 is FQNEAQ in the germline V gene (reference sequence). CDR3 sequence reads: CASSEQGNEKLFF. CDR3 coding DNA: TGTGCCAGCAGCGAACAGGGCAATGAAAAACTGTTTTTT.